The 15 T cell receptor beta chains below were found in one sample sequenced in a study of OX40 agonist ivuxolimab in advanced cancers. Some clones are missing from TCRdb's copy, which holds only in-frame ones; the method was immunoSEQ multiplex PCR. The table shows about 75,000 clones, with about 85% occurring only once. The source material was CD4+ or CD8+ T cells sorted from blood, sampled in a trial of the OX40 agonist ivuxolimab. The receptors stem from an adult with an advanced solid tumor such as melanoma, head and neck, liver or kidney cancer.

The chain uses TRBV2 and TRBJ2-7, with D hard to call. V lost 8 bases, J lost 6 bases, and 11 bases lay in between. Germline CDR1 is SNHLY and CDR2 is FYNNEI. The CDR3 extends over 11 amino acids. The CDR3 sequence is CASAFRVEQYF. The CDR3 nucleotides are TGTGCCAGCGCCTTCCGGGTCGAGCAGTACTTC.

The V and J genes are TRBV11-2 and TRBJ2-1; 8 bases map to TRBD1. J lost 3 bases, V lost 5 bases, and 9 bases had no gene match. Germline CDR1 SGHAT, CDR2 FQNNGV. There are 16 residues in the CDR3. Here the CDR3 DNA reads TGTGCCAGCAGCCCGCCGGGACAGGTCATCTACAATGAGCAGTTCTTC. Protein: CASSPPGQVIYNEQFF. The full variable domain, with the rest looked up from reference TRBV11-2 and TRBJ2-1, is EAGVAQSPRYKIIEKRQSVAFWCNPISGHATLYWYQQILGQGPKLLIQFQNNGVVDDSQLPKDRFSAERLKGVDSTLKIQPAKLEDSAVYLCASSPPGQVIYNEQFFGPGTRLTVL.

The chain combines TRBV20-1 with TRBJ1-1; no reliable D call. The ends were cut back, 2 bases at V and 3 bases at J, with 4 bases in the middle. The CDR3 sequence is 11 residues long. Per germline, CDR1 DFQATT and CDR2 SNEGSKA (reference sequence). The CDR3 spells CSARQDTEAFF. The CDR3, as DNA: TGCAGTGCTAGACAGGACACTGAAGCTTTCTTT.

The chain recombines TRBV4-2 with TRBJ2-7; 14 positions match TRBD2. The germline gives CDR1 LGHNA, CDR2 YNFKEQ. V shed 5 bases, J shed 3 bases, and the junction held 15 bases outside the gene matches. This CDR3 has 19 amino acids. CDR3 sequence: CASSRPGLAGDLLFYEQYF. The CDR3 DNA reads as TGTGCCAGCAGCAGACCGGGACTAGCGGGAGATCTTTTATTCTACGAGCAGTACTTC.

This chain uses TRBV2 with TRBJ2-7; 7 nucleotides align to TRBD1. CDR3 length: 12 residues. V was clipped by 7 bases and J by 6 bases; unmatched bases: 6. Germline values: CDR1 SNHLY, CDR2 FYNNEI. The CDR3 loop reads CASIKGASEQYF. In DNA form, the CDR3 reads TGTGCCAGCATCAAGGGGGCGAGCGAGCAGTACTTC.

The chain uses TRBV10-2 and TRBJ2-1, with 9 positions matching TRBD1. The CDR3 contains 14 residues. Germline V CDR1 and CDR2: WSHSY, SAAADI. The ends lost 7 bases at V and 9 bases at J; junction bases unmatched: 10. Written as DNA, the CDR3 is TGCGCCAGCAAGGTTGGGACAGGGAGCTCTGAGCAGTTCTTC. Its translation: CASKVGTGSSEQFF.

The chain employs TRBV5-4 and TRBJ1-5; 9 bases align to TRBD1. The V gene end was trimmed by 4 bases and the J gene end by 2 bases; junction bases not matched to a gene: 13. Germline CDR1 and CDR2: SGHNT and YYREEE (reference sequence). The CDR3 has 18 residues. The CDR3 DNA sequence: TGTGCCAGCAGCCAGAACCGGGACAGGGAAGTGTGCAATCAGCCCCAGCATTTT. Protein sequence: CASSQNRDREVCNQPQHF.

This sequence joins TRBV7-9 and TRBJ1-5, with D possibly TRBD1 on 5 matching bases. Trimming shortened V by 5 bases and J by 0 bases, and 8 bases separated the two germline ends. CDR1 and CDR2 from the germline V gene are SEHNR and FQNEAQ (reference sequence). There are 14 residues in the CDR3. The CDR3 bases are TGTGCCAGCAGCCCACAGGTTAGCAATCAGCCCCAGCATTTT. Protein product: CASSPQVSNQPQHF.

V and J are TRBV5-5 and TRBJ2-7; D not resolved. Germline values: CDR1 SGHKS, CDR2 YYEKEE (reference sequence). V shed 0 bases and J shed 3 bases, with 4 bases lying between them. CDR3 length: 12 amino acids. The CDR3 loop reads CASSLGLYEQYF. The CDR3, as DNA: TGTGCCAGCAGCTTGGGGCTCTACGAGCAGTACTTC. Supplemented by reference TRBV5-5 and TRBJ2-7, the full variable domain reads DAGVTQSPTHLIKTRGQQVTLRCSPISGHKSVSWYQQVLGQGPQFIFQYYEKEERGRGNFPDRFSARQFPNYSSELNVNALLLGDSALYLCASSLGLYEQYFGPGTRLTVT.

This clone was seen a handful of times. This sequence joins TRBV5-1 and TRBJ1-2; no definite D call. This CDR3 has 13 amino acids. V shed 3 bases and J shed 5 bases, with 11 bases lying between them. CDR1 and CDR2 (germline): SGHRS, YFSETQ. The CDR3 loop is CASSSDGVYGYTF. The CDR3 nucleotides are TGCGCCAGCAGCTCGGACGGGGTTTATGGCTACACCTTC.

V is TRBV7-2 and J is TRBJ1-1; D gene uncertain. From germline, CDR1 is SGHTA and CDR2 FQGNSA. CDR3 length: 14 residues. V dropped 5 bases and J dropped 0 bases, with 10 bases sitting between them. The CDR3 loop is CASSVAPMNTEAFF. The DNA of the CDR3 is TGTGCCAGCAGCGTGGCCCCAATGAACACTGAAGCTTTCTTT.

The chain is built from TRBV5-1 and TRBJ2-1; D perhaps matches TRBD1 (5 bases). The CDR3 length is 14 residues. V shed 0 bases and J shed 3 bases, with 7 bases lying between them. Germline V gene sequence: CDR1 SGHRS, CDR2 YFSETQ. The CDR3 reads CASSLEGIYNEQFF. Here the CDR3 DNA reads TGCGCCAGCAGCTTGGAGGGGATCTACAATGAGCAGTTCTTC.

The CDR3 is CASSLAGSYEQYF. DNA for the CDR3: TGTGCCAGCAGCTTAGCCGGTAGCTACGAGCAGTACTTC. The chain has TRBV11-2 and TRBJ2-7; D unresolved. Germline lookup yields CDR1 SGHAT and CDR2 FQNNGV. The length of the CDR3 is 13 residues. With 1 base removed from V and 3 bases from J, the gap between germline ends came to 7 bases.

The rearrangement links TRBV5-4 to TRBJ2-7; D remains ambiguous. CDR3 length: 17 amino acids. Trimming stripped 4 bases from V and 4 bases from J, with 24 bases between. CDR1 and CDR2 from the germline V gene are SGHNT and YYREEE (reference sequence). The CDR3 reads CASSTPGVRVVWYEQYF. Written as DNA, the CDR3 is TGTGCCAGCAGCACCCCAGGTGTAAGGGTGGTTTGGTACGAGCAGTACTTC.

The sample holds a few counts of this clone. This chain uses TRBV7-2 with TRBJ2-7, with D perhaps matching TRBD2 (6 bases). The length of the CDR3 is 14 residues. V lost 5 bases and J lost 1, with 12 bases in between. In germline, CDR1 is SGHTA, CDR2 FQGNSA. The CDR3 sequence: CASSQRDLSYEQYF. CDR3 coding DNA: TGTGCCAGCAGCCAACGGGACTTATCCTACGAGCAGTACTTC.